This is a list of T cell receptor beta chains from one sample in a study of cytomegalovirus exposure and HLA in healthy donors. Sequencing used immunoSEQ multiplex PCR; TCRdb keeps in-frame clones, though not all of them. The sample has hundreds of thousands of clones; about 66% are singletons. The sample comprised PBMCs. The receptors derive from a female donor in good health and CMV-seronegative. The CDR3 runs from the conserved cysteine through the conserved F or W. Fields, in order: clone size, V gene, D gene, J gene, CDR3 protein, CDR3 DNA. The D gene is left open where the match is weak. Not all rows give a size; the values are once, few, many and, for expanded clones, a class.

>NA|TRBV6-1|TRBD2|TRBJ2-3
CATRTSLQWTDTQYF
TGTGCCACGAGGACTAGCCTCCAGTGGACAGATACGCAGTATTTT
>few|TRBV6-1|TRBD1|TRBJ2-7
CASSGGGTGSYEQYF
TGTGCCAGCAGTGGAGGGGGGACAGGATCCTACGAGCAGTACTTC
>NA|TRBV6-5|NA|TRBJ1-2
CASSRQGGARGYTF
TGTGCCAGCAGTCGTCAAGGGGGGGCGCGTGGCTACACCTTC
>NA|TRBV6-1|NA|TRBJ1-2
CASRTGHPNYGYTF
TGTGCCAGCAGAACAGGACACCCGAACTATGGCTACACCTTC
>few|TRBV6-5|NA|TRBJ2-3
CASSLQGQGDTQYF
TGTGCCAGCAGTCTACAGGGCCAAGGAGATACGCAGTATTTT
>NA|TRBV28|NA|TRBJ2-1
CASRRSSGVYYNEQFF
TGTGCCAGCAGAAGGTCCTCGGGAGTTTACTACAATGAGCAGTTCTTC
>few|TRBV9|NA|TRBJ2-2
CASTLGPGELFF
TGTGCCAGCACCCTAGGCCCCGGGGAGCTGTTTTTT
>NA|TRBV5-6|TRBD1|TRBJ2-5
CASSFGQVFRETQYF
TGTGCCAGCAGCTTCGGACAGGTGTTTAGGGAGACCCAGTACTTC
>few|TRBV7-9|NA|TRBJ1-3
CASSSPGENSGNTIYF
TGTGCCAGCAGCTCTCCCGGGGAGAACTCTGGAAACACCATATATTTT
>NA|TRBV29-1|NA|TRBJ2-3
CSDNGGSTQYF
TGCAGCGATAACGGTGGGAGTACGCAGTATTTT
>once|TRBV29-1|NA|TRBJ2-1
CSGRREPFNEQFF
TGCAGCGGCCGCCGGGAGCCGTTCAATGAGCAGTTCTTC
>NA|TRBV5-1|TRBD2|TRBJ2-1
CASRPSGLAVYNEQFF
TGCGCCAGCAGGCCATCGGGACTAGCGGTCTACAATGAGCAGTTCTTC
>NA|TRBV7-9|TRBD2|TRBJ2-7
CSSSLGRGQGDEQYF
TGTTCCAGCAGCTTAGGGAGGGGCCAAGGGGACGAGCAGTACTTC
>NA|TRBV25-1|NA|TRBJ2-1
CASSREPLKNEQFF
TGTGCCAGCAGTAGAGAACCCCTAAAGAATGAGCAGTTCTTC
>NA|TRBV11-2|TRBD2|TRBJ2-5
CASSLAGYETQYF
TGTGCCAGCAGTTTAGCGGGATATGAGACCCAGTACTTC
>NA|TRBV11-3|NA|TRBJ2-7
CASSVQRNYEQYF
TGTGCCAGCAGCGTTCAGCGTAACTACGAGCAGTACTTC
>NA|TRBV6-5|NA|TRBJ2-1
CATQRGFSYNEQFF
TGTGCCACCCAAAGGGGGTTCTCCTACAATGAGCAGTTCTTC
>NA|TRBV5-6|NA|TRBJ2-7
CASSLQAISRYEQYF
TGTGCCAGCAGCTTGCAGGCCATCAGCCGCTACGAGCAGTACTTC
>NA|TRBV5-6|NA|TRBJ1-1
CASSLGGGYEAFF
TGTGCCAGCAGCTTGGGAGGCGGTTATGAAGCTTTCTTT
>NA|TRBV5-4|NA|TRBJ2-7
CASSFFESEQYF
TGTGCCAGCAGCTTCTTCGAGAGCGAGCAGTACTTC
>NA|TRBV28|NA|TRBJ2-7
CASSFRQGVTEQYF
TGTGCCAGCAGTTTTCGGCAAGGGGTTACCGAGCAGTACTTC
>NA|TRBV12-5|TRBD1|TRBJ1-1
CASGLVLQGGFFNTEAFF
TGTGCTAGTGGTTTGGTCCTGCAGGGGGGCTTCTTTAACACTGAAGCTTTCTTT
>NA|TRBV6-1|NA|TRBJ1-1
CASSTRGLTEAFF
TGTGCCAGCAGTACGAGGGGGTTGACTGAAGCTTTCTTT
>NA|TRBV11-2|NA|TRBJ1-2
CASSFRGPANYGYTF
TGTGCCAGCAGCTTCCGAGGGCCAGCTAACTATGGCTACACCTTC
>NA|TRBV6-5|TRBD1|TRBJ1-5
CASRRDRNQPQHF
TGTGCCAGCAGGCGGGACAGAAATCAGCCCCAGCATTTT
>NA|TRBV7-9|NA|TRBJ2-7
CASSLYSSDEQYF
TGTGCCAGCAGCTTATACAGTTCCGACGAGCAGTACTTC
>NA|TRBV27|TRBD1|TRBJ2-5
CASRQQGEVETQYF
TGTGCCAGCAGACAACAGGGGGAAGTGGAGACCCAGTACTTC
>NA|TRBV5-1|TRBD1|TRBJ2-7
CASSLGGTGGSYEQYF
TGCGCCAGCAGCTTGGGAGGGACAGGGGGCTCCTACGAGCAGTACTTC
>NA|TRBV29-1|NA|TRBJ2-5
CSVGVSPGETQYF
TGCAGCGTTGGGGTTAGCCCCGGCGAGACCCAGTACTTC
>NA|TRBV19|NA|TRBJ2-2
CASSIGGFRTGELFF
TGTGCCAGTAGTATAGGGGGCTTTAGGACCGGGGAGCTGTTTTTT
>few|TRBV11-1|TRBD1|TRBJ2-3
CASSFRTGRTDTQYF
TGTGCCAGCAGCTTCCGGACAGGGAGGACAGATACGCAGTATTTT
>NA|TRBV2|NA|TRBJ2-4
CASSENSGNIQYF
TGTGCCAGCAGTGAAAACAGCGGCAACATTCAGTACTTC
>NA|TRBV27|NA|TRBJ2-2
CASSVQGFDTGELFF
TGTGCCAGCAGTGTACAGGGTTTTGATACCGGGGAGCTGTTTTTT
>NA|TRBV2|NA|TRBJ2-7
CASSVDREGVIRYEQYF
TGTGCCAGCAGTGTGGACAGGGAGGGGGTCATCCGCTACGAGCAGTACTTC
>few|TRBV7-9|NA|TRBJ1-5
CASSTDRNQPQHF
TGTGCCAGCAGCACCGACAGGAATCAGCCCCAGCATTTT
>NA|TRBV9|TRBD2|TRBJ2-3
CASSDRAGGDTQYF
TGTGCCAGCAGCGATAGAGCGGGAGGAGATACGCAGTATTTT
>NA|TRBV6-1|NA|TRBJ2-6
CASSERRQLTSGANVLTF
TGTGCCAGCAGTGAAAGGAGACAGCTAACTTCTGGGGCCAACGTCCTGACTTTC
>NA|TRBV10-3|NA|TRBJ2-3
CAIAEEGGMHTQYF
TGTGCCATCGCGGAGGAAGGGGGAATGCATACGCAGTATTTT
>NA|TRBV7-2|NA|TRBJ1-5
CASSLEAEGNQPQHF
TGTGCCAGCAGCTTAGAGGCAGAGGGCAATCAGCCCCAGCATTTT
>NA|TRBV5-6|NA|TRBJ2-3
CASSLGVTGTDTQYF
TGTGCCAGCAGCTTGGGGGTGACAGGCACAGATACGCAGTATTTT
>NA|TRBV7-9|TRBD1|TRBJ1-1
CSSSDWGQGNTEAFF
TGTTCCAGCAGCGACTGGGGACAGGGTAACACTGAAGCTTTCTTT
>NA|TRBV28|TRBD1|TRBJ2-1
CASSSFGTAHNNEQFF
TGTGCCAGCAGTTCGTTTGGGACAGCTCATAACAATGAGCAGTTCTTC
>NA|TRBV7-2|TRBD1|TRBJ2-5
CASSTGTGVDLYF
TGTGCCAGCAGCACGGGGACAGGGGTTGACTTGTACTTC
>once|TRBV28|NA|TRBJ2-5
CASSQGGKETQYF
TGTGCCAGCAGTCAGGGGGGAAAAGAGACCCAGTACTTC
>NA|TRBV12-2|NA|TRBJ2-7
CASRLPSVRGLSSYEQYF
TGTGCAAGTCGCCTTCCCTCTGTGAGGGGGCTGAGCTCCTACGAGCAGTACTTC
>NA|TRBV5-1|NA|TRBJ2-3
CASSLQGTDTQYF
TGCGCCAGCAGCTTGCAGGGGACAGATACGCAGTATTTT
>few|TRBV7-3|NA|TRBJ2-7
CASSLLNRVGSYEQYF
TGTGCCAGCAGCTTACTGAACAGGGTAGGATCCTACGAGCAGTACTTC
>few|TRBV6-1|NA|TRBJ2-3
CASSEDHRDTQYF
TGTGCCAGCAGTGAAGACCACAGGGACACGCAGTATTTT
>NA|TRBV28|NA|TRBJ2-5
CASSRGDRVQETQYF
TGTGCCAGCAGCCGCGGGGACCGCGTCCAAGAGACCCAGTACTTC
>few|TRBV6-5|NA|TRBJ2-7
CASSYSPGLKEYF
TGTGCCAGCAGTTACTCGCCAGGCCTGAAGGAGTACTTC
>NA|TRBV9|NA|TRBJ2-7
CASSVGQSYEQYF
TGTGCCAGCAGCGTCGGTCAATCCTACGAGCAGTACTTC
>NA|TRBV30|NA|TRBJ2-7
CAWSVTGPLEQYF
TGTGCCTGGAGTGTAACAGGCCCCCTCGAGCAGTACTTC
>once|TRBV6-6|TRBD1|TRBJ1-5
CASRGTGYYSNQPQHF
TGTGCCAGCAGGGGGACAGGCTACTATAGCAATCAGCCCCAGCATTTT
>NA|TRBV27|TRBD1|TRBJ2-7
CASSSPPGQGFHEQYF
TGTGCCAGCAGTTCCCCCCCGGGACAGGGGTTCCACGAGCAGTACTTC
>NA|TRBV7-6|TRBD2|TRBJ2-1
CASSREGSYNEQFF
TGTGCCAGCAGCCGGGAGGGGTCCTACAATGAGCAGTTCTTC
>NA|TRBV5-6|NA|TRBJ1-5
CASSLQGTQPQHF
TGTGCCAGCAGCTTGCAGGGTACTCAGCCCCAGCATTTT
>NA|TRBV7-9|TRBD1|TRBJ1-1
CASSHRDRFEAFF
TGTGCCAGCAGCCACAGGGACAGGTTTGAAGCTTTCTTT